The clone carrying this T cell receptor beta chain showed up many times. Its antigen is unidentified. This record comes from a study of human T cells and chemical hapten exposure. Study-level background: The cohort included alopecia areata under or over 50% scalp, totalis and universalis. Study results and caveats: Given that the donors had alopecia, their immune response may differ from that seen in healthy people.

The time point here: pre-sensitization, week 0. As for treatment: therapeutic diphenylcyclopropenone sensitization with weekly scalp DPC. In the library, unique molecular identifiers were attached to individual cDNA molecules. Each CDR3 protein gets one entry after TCRdb re-called the RACE reads with MiXCR. The table has about 380,000 distinct CDR3 sequences, more than 4.5% seen once. The trim removed 2 bases at V and 8 bases at J, leaving 3 bases unmatched. This CDR3 region has 14 residues. Source: whole blood, taken in connection with sensitization to the hapten diphenylcyclopropenone (DPC). The rearrangement joins TRBV12-3 or TRBV12-4 to TRBJ1-4; 9 nucleotides agree with TRBD1. The sequence was obtained from a woman between 45 and 65 years old with alopecia areata. Some clones in this sample may be carry-over from other donors' samples. The CDR3 DNA follows: TGTGCCAGCAGTTTAACAGGGGGCTTGGAAAAACTGTTTTTT. Amino acids: CASSLTGGLEKLFF.